This T cell receptor beta chain was sequenced in a study of persistence of HIV-infected CD4 T cells. Remarks on this clone: Its target is unknown.

The libraries were made with immunoSEQ version 4 in survey mode. Assay: immunoSEQ multiplex PCR; the TCRdb copy retains only in-frame clones and omits some. This table has about 46,000 clones, just under 90% appearing once. Cells were stimulated nonspecifically with anti-CD3/anti-CD28 magnetic beads. Sorting selected CD4+ T cells upregulating both CD40 ligand and CD69. The sequencing here drew on CD4+ T cells sorted from PBMCs after roughly 18-hour stimulation, taken from a patient who received antiretroviral therapy. This sequence originates from an adult woman with HIV who was CMV-seropositive.

CDR3 DNA: TGTGCCACCAGTGACCGAACGTTGGGACTCAATGAGCAGTTCTTC. Protein sequence: CATSDRTLGLNEQFF. This sequence joins TRBV24-1 and TRBJ2-1, with D possibly being TRBD2 (6 bases). CDR3 length equals 15 residues. CDR1 and CDR2 from the germline V gene are KGHDR and SFDVKD. Trimming took off 4 bases at V and 6 bases at J, with 15 bases between the two ends.